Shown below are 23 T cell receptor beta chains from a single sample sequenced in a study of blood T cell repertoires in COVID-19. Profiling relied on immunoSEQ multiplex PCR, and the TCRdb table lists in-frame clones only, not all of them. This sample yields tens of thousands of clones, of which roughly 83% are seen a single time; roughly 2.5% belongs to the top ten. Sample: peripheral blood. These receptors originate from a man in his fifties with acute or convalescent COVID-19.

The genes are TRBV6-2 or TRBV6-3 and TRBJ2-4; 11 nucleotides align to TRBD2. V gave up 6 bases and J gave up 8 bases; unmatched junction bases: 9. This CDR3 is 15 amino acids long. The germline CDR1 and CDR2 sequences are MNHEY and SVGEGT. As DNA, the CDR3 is TGTGCCAGCAGCCGTAGCGGGGGGGCATGGGACATTCAGTACTTC. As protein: CASSRSGGAWDIQYF.

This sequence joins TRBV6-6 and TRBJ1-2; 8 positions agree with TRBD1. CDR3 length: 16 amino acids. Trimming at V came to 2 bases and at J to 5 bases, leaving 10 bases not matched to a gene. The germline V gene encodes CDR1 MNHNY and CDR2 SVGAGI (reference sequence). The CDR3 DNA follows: TGTGCCAGCAGTTACACAAGACAGGGGACAAGATATGGCTACACCTTC. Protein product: CASSYTRQGTRYGYTF.

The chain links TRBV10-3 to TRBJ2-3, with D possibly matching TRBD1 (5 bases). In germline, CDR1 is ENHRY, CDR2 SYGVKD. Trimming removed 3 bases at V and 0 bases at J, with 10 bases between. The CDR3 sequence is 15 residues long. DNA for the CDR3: TGTGCCATCAGTGATGGGCAGGGTAGCACAGATACGCAGTATTTT. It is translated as CAISDGQGSTDTQYF.

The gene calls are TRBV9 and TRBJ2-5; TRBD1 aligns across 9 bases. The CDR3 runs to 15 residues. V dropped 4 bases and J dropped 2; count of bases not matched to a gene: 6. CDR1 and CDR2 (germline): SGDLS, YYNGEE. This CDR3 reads CASSNGQGRQETQYF. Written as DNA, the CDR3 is TGTGCCAGCAGCAATGGACAGGGGCGACAAGAGACCCAGTACTTC.

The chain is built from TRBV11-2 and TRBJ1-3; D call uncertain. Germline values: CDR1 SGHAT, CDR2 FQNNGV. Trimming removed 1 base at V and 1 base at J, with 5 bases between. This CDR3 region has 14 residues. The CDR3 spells CASSLGRSGNTIYF. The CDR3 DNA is TGTGCCAGCAGCTTAGGCAGGTCTGGAAACACCATATATTTT. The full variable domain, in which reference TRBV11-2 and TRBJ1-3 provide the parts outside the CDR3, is EAGVAQSPRYKIIEKRQSVAFWCNPISGHATLYWYQQILGQGPKLLIQFQNNGVVDDSQLPKDRFSAERLKGVDSTLKIQPAKLEDSAVYLCASSLGRSGNTIYFGEGSWLTVV.

CDR3 loop: CASSDTYEQYF. The DNA for the CDR3 is TGTGCCAGCAGTGACACCTACGAGCAGTACTTC. This chain links TRBV28 with TRBJ2-7; D remains unclear. Germline lookup yields CDR1 MDHEN and CDR2 SYDVKM. The CDR3 is 11 residues long. The germline V and J ends were trimmed by 5 bases and 2 bases, with 4 bases remaining between them.

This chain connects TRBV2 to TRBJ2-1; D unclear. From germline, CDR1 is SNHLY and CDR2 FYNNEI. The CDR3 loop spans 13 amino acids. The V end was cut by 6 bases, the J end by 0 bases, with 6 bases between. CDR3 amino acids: CASRLSSYNEQFF. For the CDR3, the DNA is TGTGCCAGCAGGCTCAGCTCCTACAATGAGCAGTTCTTC. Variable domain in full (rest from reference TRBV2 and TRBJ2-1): EPEVTQTPSHQVTQMGQEVILRCVPISNHLYFYWYRQILGQKVEFLVSFYNNEISEKSEIFDDQFSVERPDGSNFTLKIRSTKLEDSAMYFCASRLSSYNEQFFGPGTRLTVL.

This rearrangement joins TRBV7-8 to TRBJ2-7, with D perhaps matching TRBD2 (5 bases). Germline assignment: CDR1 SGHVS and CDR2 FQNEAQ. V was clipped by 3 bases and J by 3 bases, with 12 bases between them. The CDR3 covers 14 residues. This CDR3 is CASSLSSGFYEQYF. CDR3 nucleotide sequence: TGTGCCAGCAGCTTGAGTTCGGGATTCTACGAGCAGTACTTC.

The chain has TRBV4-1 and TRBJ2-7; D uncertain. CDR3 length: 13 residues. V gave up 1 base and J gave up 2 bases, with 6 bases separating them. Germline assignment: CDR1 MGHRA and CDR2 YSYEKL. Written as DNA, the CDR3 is TGCGCCAGCAGCCAAGGGCAGGCCTACGAGCAGTACTTC. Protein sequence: CASSQGQAYEQYF.

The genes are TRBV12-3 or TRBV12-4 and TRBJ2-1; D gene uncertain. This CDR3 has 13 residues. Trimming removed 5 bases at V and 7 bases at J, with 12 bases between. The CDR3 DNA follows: TGTGCCAGCAGTCGGTCAAACCCTAATGAGCAGTTCTTC. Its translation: CASSRSNPNEQFF.

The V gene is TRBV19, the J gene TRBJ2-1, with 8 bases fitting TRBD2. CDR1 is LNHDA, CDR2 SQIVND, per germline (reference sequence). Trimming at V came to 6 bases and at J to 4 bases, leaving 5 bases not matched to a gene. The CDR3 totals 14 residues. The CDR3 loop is CASSGRGSYNEQFF. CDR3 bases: TGTGCCAGTAGCGGGAGGGGTTCATACAATGAGCAGTTCTTC.

CDR3 in DNA: TGTGCCAGCAGCGGGGGCTGGTATGGCTACACCTTC. Its translation is CASSGGWYGYTF. This sequence joins TRBV7-9 and TRBJ1-2; TRBD1 might be the D (6 bases). Looked up from germline, CDR1 is SEHNR and CDR2 is FQNEAQ (reference sequence). V was cut by 5 bases and J by 5 bases, with 9 bases left in between. CDR3 length equals 12 residues.

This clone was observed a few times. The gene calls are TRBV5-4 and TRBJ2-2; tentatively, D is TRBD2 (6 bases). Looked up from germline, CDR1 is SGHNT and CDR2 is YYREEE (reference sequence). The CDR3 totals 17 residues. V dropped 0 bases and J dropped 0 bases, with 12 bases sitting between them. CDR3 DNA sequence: TGTGCCAGCAGCTTGGAACCGGGAGAAGCGAACACCGGGGAGCTGTTTTTT. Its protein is CASSLEPGEANTGELFF. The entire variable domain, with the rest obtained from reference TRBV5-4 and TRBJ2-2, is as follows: ETGVTQSPTHLIKTRGQQVTLRCSSQSGHNTVSWYQQALGQGPQFIFQYYREEENGRGNFPPRFSGLQFPNYSSELNVNALELDDSALYLCASSLEPGEANTGELFFGEGSRLTVL.

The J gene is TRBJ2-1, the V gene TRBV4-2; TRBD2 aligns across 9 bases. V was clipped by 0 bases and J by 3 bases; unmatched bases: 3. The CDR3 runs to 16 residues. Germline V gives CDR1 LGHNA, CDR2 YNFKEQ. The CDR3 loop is CASSQESGRFYNEQFF. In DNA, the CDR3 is TGTGCCAGCAGCCAAGAAAGCGGGAGGTTCTACAATGAGCAGTTCTTC.

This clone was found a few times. CDR3 in amino acids: CASRLAGGPGGELFF. CDR3 coding DNA: TGTGCCAGCCGGCTAGCGGGAGGGCCGGGCGGGGAGCTGTTTTTT. The rearrangement uses TRBV6-5 and TRBJ2-2, with 12 bases matching TRBD2. V trimming: 8 bases; J trimming: 7 bases; junction bases outside the gene matches: 8. CDR3 length: 15 amino acids. CDR1 is MNHEY and CDR2 is SVGAGI in the germline V gene.

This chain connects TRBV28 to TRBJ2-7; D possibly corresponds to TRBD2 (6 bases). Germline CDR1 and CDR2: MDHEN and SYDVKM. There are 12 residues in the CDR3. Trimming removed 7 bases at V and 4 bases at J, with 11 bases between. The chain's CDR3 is CASNKAGYEQYF. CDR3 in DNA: TGTGCCAGCAATAAAGCGGGTTACGAGCAGTACTTC.

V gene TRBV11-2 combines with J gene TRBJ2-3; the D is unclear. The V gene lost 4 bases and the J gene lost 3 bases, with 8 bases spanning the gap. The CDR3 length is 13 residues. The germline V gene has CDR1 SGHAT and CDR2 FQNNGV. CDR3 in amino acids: CASSSPKTDTQYF. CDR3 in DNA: TGTGCCAGCAGCTCCCCCAAAACAGATACGCAGTATTTT.

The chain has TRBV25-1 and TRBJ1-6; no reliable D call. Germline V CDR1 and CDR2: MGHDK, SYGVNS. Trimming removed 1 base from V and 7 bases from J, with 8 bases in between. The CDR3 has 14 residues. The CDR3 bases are TGTGCCAGCAGTGAATTTATCGGGAATTCACCCCTCCACTTT. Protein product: CASSEFIGNSPLHF.

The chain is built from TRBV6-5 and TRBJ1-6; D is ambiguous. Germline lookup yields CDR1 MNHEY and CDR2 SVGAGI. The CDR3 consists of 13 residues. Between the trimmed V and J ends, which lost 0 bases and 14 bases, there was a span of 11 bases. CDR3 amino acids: CASSYSTGETLHF. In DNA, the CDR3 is TGTGCCAGCAGTTACTCGACTGGGGAGACCCTCCACTTT.

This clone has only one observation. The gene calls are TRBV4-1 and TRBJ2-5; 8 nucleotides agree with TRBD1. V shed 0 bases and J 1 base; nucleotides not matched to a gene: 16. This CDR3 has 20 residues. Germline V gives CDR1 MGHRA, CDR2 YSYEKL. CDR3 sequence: CASSQEPGTGSPGPQETQYF. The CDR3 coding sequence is TGCGCCAGCAGCCAAGAGCCCGGGACAGGATCCCCGGGGCCCCAAGAGACCCAGTACTTC.

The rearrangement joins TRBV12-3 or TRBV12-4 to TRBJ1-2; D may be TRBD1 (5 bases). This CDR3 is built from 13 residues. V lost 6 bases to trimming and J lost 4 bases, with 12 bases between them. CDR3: CASSPGDPYGYTF. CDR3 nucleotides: TGTGCCAGCAGCCCGGGGGACCCCTATGGCTACACCTTC.

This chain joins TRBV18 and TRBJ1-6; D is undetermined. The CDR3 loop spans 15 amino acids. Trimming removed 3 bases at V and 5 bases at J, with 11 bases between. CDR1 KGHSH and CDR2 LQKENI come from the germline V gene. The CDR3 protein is CASSPRGRNNSPLHF. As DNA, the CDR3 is TGTGCCAGCTCACCCCGGGGAAGAAATAATTCACCCCTCCACTTT.

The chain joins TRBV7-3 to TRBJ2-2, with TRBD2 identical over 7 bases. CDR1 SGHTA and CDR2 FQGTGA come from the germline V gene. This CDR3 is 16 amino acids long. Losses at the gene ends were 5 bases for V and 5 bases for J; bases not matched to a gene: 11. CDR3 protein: CASSPRPGLTTGELFF. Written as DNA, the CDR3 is TGTGCCAGCAGCCCGAGACCGGGACTAACTACCGGGGAGCTGTTTTTT.